The 19 T cell receptor beta chains below come from one sample, sequenced in a study of spatial heterogeneity in lung cancer. In TCRdb, the 5' RACE reads were re-called with MiXCR into one record per CDR3 protein. The table has 25,000 or so distinct CDR3 sequences, around 5.1% seen once. Specified time point: sample taken at primary tumor resection. Sequencing used PBMCs, obtained at surgery. The receptor source for this set is a male donor with early-stage non-small cell lung cancer.

The chain employs TRBV28 and TRBJ2-1; D perhaps matches TRBD2 (5 bases). The CDR3 runs to 14 residues. V lost 2 bases to trimming and J lost 9 bases, with 14 bases between them. The germline CDR1 and CDR2 sequences are MDHEN and SYDVKM. CDR3 DNA: TGTGCCAGCAGTTTAGGCGGGTCCCAGCCTGAGCAGTTCTTC. Protein sequence: CASSLGGSQPEQFF.

There are many counts of this clonotype. The chain links TRBV28 to TRBJ2-7, with D possibly being TRBD1 or TRBD2 (5 bases each). CDR1 is MDHEN and CDR2 is SYDVKM in the germline V gene. V lost 7 bases to trimming and J lost 2 bases, with 18 bases between them. The CDR3 spans 15 residues. The CDR3 spells CASITRGAPTYEQYF. In nucleotides, the CDR3 is TGTGCCAGCATCACCCGGGGCGCACCTACCTACGAGCAGTACTTC.

Sample share makes this clonotype medium-sized (0.01 to 0.1%). V gene TRBV5-1 combines with J gene TRBJ1-5; 7 nucleotides align to TRBD1. J was trimmed by 11 bases and V by 0 bases; bases with no gene match: 11. Germline V gives CDR1 SGHRS, CDR2 YFSETQ. The CDR3 is made up of 15 amino acids. CDR3 loop: CASSLGTGEFLAQHF. In DNA, the CDR3 is TGCGCCAGCAGCTTGGGGACAGGAGAGTTTTTGGCCCAGCATTTT.

This clonotype occurred many times. The CDR3 sequence: CASRTGGTFSNQPQHF. The CDR3 nucleotides are TGTGCCAGCCGGACAGGGGGGACATTTAGCAATCAGCCCCAGCATTTT. V is TRBV12-3 or TRBV12-4 and J is TRBJ1-5; TRBD1 agrees at 10 bases. With V trimmed by 8 bases and J by 0 bases, 7 bases remained unmatched. This CDR3 contains 16 residues.

This clonotype occurred many times. The chain links TRBV7-2 to TRBJ1-4, with a possible D match to TRBD1 (6 bases). The V gene's germline CDR1 is SGHTA and CDR2 FQGNSA. The CDR3 runs 15 residues. Trimming pared 2 bases from V and 0 bases from J, leaving 7 bases between. Here the CDR3 reads CASSLWGPTNEKLFF. In nucleotides, the CDR3 is TGTGCCAGCAGCTTATGGGGGCCAACTAATGAAAAACTGTTTTTT.

This clonotype was picked up many times. The chain is built from TRBV6-2 or TRBV6-3 and TRBJ2-3; 8 bases are a match to TRBD2. The ends lost 6 bases at V and 6 bases at J; junction bases unmatched: 8. CDR3 length: 14 residues. CDR1 and CDR2 from the germline V gene are MNHEY and SVGEGT. The chain's CDR3 is CASRSSGTGDTQYF. The CDR3, as DNA: TGTGCCAGCAGAAGTAGCGGGACCGGTGATACGCAGTATTTT.

There are many counts of this clonotype. V usage is TRBV7-2 and J usage is TRBJ2-7; 7 bases agree with TRBD1. With V trimmed by 0 bases and J by 3 bases, 8 bases remained unmatched. The CDR3 is 16 amino acids. Looked up from germline, CDR1 is SGHTA and CDR2 is FQGNSA. The CDR3 protein is CASSLAFGTVYYEQYF. The CDR3 nucleotides read TGTGCCAGCAGCTTAGCTTTCGGGACAGTGTACTACGAGCAGTACTTC.

This clonotype was picked up many times. The chain uses TRBV30 and TRBJ1-1; a possible D gene is TRBD1 (6 bases). The CDR3 is 15 residues long. The germline V gene encodes CDR1 GTSNPN and CDR2 SVGIG (reference sequence). Trimming cost V 2 bases and J 1 base, with 14 bases left between them. The CDR3 reads CAWSLIGGRNTEAFF. For the CDR3, the DNA is TGTGCCTGGAGTTTAATCGGGGGCCGGAACACTGAAGCTTTCTTT.

This clonotype was observed many times. The V gene is TRBV6-2 or TRBV6-3, the J gene TRBJ2-5; D gene unclear. The CDR3 extends over 16 amino acids. Trimming removed 2 bases from V and 5 bases from J, with 18 bases in between. CDR1 MNHEY and CDR2 SVGEGT come from the germline V gene. CDR3 region: CASSYPSEGHDETQYF. CDR3 bases: TGTGCCAGCAGTTACCCTTCGGAAGGTCATGATGAGACCCAGTACTTC.

This clonotype has ten or more counts. The chain combines TRBV6-1 with TRBJ2-1; D might be TRBD1 or TRBD2, each matching 5 bases. Trimming shortened V by 8 bases and J by 5 bases, and 16 bases separated the two germline ends. The CDR3 is 14 amino acids. The germline CDR1 and CDR2 sequences are MNHNS and SASEGT. CDR3 sequence reads: CASWGNLGDNEQFF. CDR3 sequence (DNA): TGTGCCAGCTGGGGGAATCTGGGGGACAATGAGCAGTTCTTC.

This clonotype was found many times. This chain connects TRBV6-5 to TRBJ2-1; D tentatively fits TRBD1 or TRBD2 (6 bases each). There are 15 residues in the CDR3. Germline CDR1 is MNHEY and CDR2 is SVGAGI. V was clipped by 2 bases and J by 2 bases, with 10 bases between them. DNA of the CDR3: TGTGCCAGCAGTTACGGGGGGCCCGCCTACAATGAGCAGTTCTTC. Translating gives CASSYGGPAYNEQFF.

The gene calls are TRBV3-1 and TRBJ2-3; D perhaps matches TRBD2 (5 bases). V was pared by 2 bases and J by 0 bases, with 9 bases between. The germline gives CDR1 LGHDT, CDR2 YNNKEL (reference sequence). The CDR3 is 15 residues long. The CDR3 sequence is CASSQTRASTDTQYF. In nucleotides, the CDR3 is TGTGCCAGCAGCCAAACGCGGGCTAGCACAGATACGCAGTATTTT.

The CDR3 protein is CASSYRTGGGTGELFF. The CDR3 nucleotides read TGTGCCAGCAGTTACCGGACAGGGGGCGGCACCGGGGAGCTGTTTTTT. The J gene is TRBJ2-2, the V gene TRBV6-5, with 11 positions matching TRBD1. The ends lost 2 bases at V and 4 bases at J; junction bases unmatched: 3. Germline loops: CDR1 MNHEY, CDR2 SVGAGI. This CDR3 region has 16 residues.

In its sample, this clonotype was seen many times. This rearrangement joins TRBV20-1 to TRBJ1-1, with no clear D. The V end lost 3 bases, the J end lost 0 bases, and 5 bases lay between the germline ends. The CDR3 totals 12 residues. Germline CDR1 reads DFQATT; CDR2 reads SNEGSKA (reference sequence). This CDR3 reads CSARQMNTEAFF. The CDR3 DNA sequence: TGCAGTGCTAGGCAAATGAACACTGAAGCTTTCTTT.

This clonotype ranks as medium-sized. The chain recombines TRBV4-2 with TRBJ2-1, with 10 bases aligning to TRBD1. The length of the CDR3 is 16 residues. Trimming at V came to 0 bases and at J to 6 bases, leaving 5 bases not matched to a gene. Germline CDR1 and CDR2: LGHNA and YNFKEQ. CDR3 in amino acids: CASSQETGQGSNEQFF. The CDR3 DNA is TGTGCCAGCAGCCAAGAGACGGGACAGGGGAGCAATGAGCAGTTCTTC.

The rearrangement uses TRBV29-1 and TRBJ2-1; TRBD2 matches at 8 bases. Losses at the gene ends were 3 bases for V and 7 bases for J; bases not matched to a gene: 8. The CDR3 consists of 14 residues. Looked up from germline, CDR1 is SQVTM and CDR2 is ANQGSEA. CDR3 bases: TGCAGCGTTGATGGTGCCAGCGGGGGTAATGAGCAGTTCTTC. Translated, it gives CSVDGASGGNEQFF.

This clonotype came up many times. The rearrangement links TRBV7-3 to TRBJ2-3; possibly TRBD1 for D (5 bases). The CDR3 has 14 residues. The germline CDR1 and CDR2 sequences are SGHTA and FQGTGA. With 5 bases removed from V and 4 bases from J, the gap between germline ends came to 13 bases. Here the CDR3 reads CASSRAWGPDTQYF. The CDR3 bases are TGTGCCAGCAGCCGGGCCTGGGGCCCAGATACGCAGTATTTT.

This clonotype was observed a few times. The chain employs TRBV7-8 and TRBJ2-7; a possible D gene is TRBD2 (6 bases). This CDR3 contains 16 residues. Germline CDR1 reads SGHVS; CDR2 reads FQNEAQ. Trimming cost V 5 bases and J 3 bases, with 20 bases left between them. The CDR3 coding sequence is TGTGCCAGCAGCCAATCTTTAGCGGCCAATTTCTACGAGCAGTACTTC. Its protein is CASSQSLAANFYEQYF.

The chain has TRBV20-1 and TRBJ2-7; tentatively, D is TRBD1 (6 bases). This CDR3 region has 13 residues. CDR1 and CDR2 (germline): DFQATT, SNEGSKA (reference sequence). The ends were cut back, 0 bases at V and 3 bases at J, with 9 bases in the middle. The CDR3 DNA follows: TGCAGTGCTAGAGACGGCAGGGGCTACGAGCAGTACTTC. Protein: CSARDGRGYEQYF.